The 32 T cell receptor beta chains presented below share a single source sample, sequenced in a study of blood T cell repertoires in COVID-19. Clones were read by immunoSEQ multiplex PCR, and TCRdb kept only the in-frame ones, dropping some. The table shows about 48,000 clones, with 80% to 90% occurring only once. The sequencing sample was made of peripheral blood. These receptors originate from a human donor in a cohort sampled during active COVID-19. The donor label of this sample is uncertain.

J is TRBJ2-1 and V is TRBV7-6; the D gene is possibly TRBD1 (6 bases). Germline lookup yields CDR1 SGHVS and CDR2 FNYEAQ. This CDR3 comprises 15 residues. Trimming stripped 3 bases from V and 0 bases from J, with 9 bases between. The DNA of the CDR3 is TGTGCCAGCAGCTTGGTCAGGGGCTCCTACAATGAGCAGTTCTTC. Its protein product is CASSLVRGSYNEQFF.

The rearrangement uses TRBV19 and TRBJ2-3; 8 nucleotides align to TRBD2. CDR1 LNHDA and CDR2 SQIVND come from the germline V gene (reference sequence). The CDR3 runs to 17 residues. Trimming cost V 0 bases and J 1 base; bases outside gene matches: 6. CDR3 amino acids: CASSIDDVSGGTDTQYF. CDR3 in DNA: TGTGCCAGTAGTATAGATGATGTTAGCGGGGGCACAGATACGCAGTATTTT. The complete variable domain, with remaining parts taken from reference TRBV19 and TRBJ2-3, reads DGGITQSPKYLFRKEGQNVTLSCEQNLNHDAMYWYRQDPGQGLRLIYYSQIVNDFQKGDIAEGYSVSREKKESFPLTVTSAQKNPTAFYLCASSIDDVSGGTDTQYFGPGTRLTVL.

The chain employs TRBV28 and TRBJ2-1; 16 bases agree with TRBD2. V trimming: 5 bases; J trimming: 7 bases; junction bases outside the gene matches: 5. The CDR3 spans 16 residues. The germline V gene encodes CDR1 MDHEN and CDR2 SYDVKM. Here the CDR3 DNA reads TGTGCCAGCAGTCCGGGACTAGCGGGGGGGCGGAATGAGCAGTTCTTC. Amino acids: CASSPGLAGGRNEQFF. Complete variable domain (other parts from reference TRBV28 and TRBJ2-1): DVKVTQSSRYLVKRTGEKVFLECVQDMDHENMFWYRQDPGLGLRLIYFSYDVKMKEKGDIPEGYSVSREKKERFSLILESASTNQTSMYLCASSPGLAGGRNEQFFGPGTRLTVL.

The chain employs TRBV11-2 and TRBJ2-2, with TRBD2 matching over 11 bases. The CDR3 is 18 residues long. The V gene end was trimmed by 3 bases and the J gene end by 3 bases; junction bases not matched to a gene: 9. CDR1 and CDR2 from the germline V gene are SGHAT and FQNNGV. The DNA of the CDR3 is TGTGCCAGCAGCTTCAGGCTAGCGGGGGGTCTGGACACCGGGGAGCTGTTTTTT. Translating it yields CASSFRLAGGLDTGELFF. The whole variable domain, remainder taken from reference TRBV11-2 and TRBJ2-2, is EAGVAQSPRYKIIEKRQSVAFWCNPISGHATLYWYQQILGQGPKLLIQFQNNGVVDDSQLPKDRFSAERLKGVDSTLKIQPAKLEDSAVYLCASSFRLAGGLDTGELFFGEGSRLTVL.

This chain uses TRBV6-6 with TRBJ2-1; 8 nucleotides align to TRBD2. Germline loops: CDR1 MNHNY, CDR2 SVGAGI (reference sequence). CDR3 length: 15 amino acids. The junction had 13 bases not matched to a gene; V was cut back by 10 bases and J by 5 bases. DNA for the CDR3: TGTGCCACCACGCCGGGGGGGAAAGGAGACAATGAGCAGTTCTTC. Its translation is CATTPGGKGDNEQFF.

In this sample, this clone is medium-sized. CDR3 region: CASSGTRYGYTF. CDR3 nucleotide sequence: TGTGCCAGCAGCGGAACTCGGTATGGCTACACCTTC. The chain joins TRBV9 to TRBJ1-2; D is ambiguous. With 3 bases removed from V and 5 bases from J, the gap between germline ends came to 8 bases. This CDR3 comprises 12 residues. The germline V gene has CDR1 SGDLS and CDR2 YYNGEE.

The chain couples TRBV18 to TRBJ2-1; weak D call: TRBD2 (5 bases). With 5 bases removed from V and 5 bases from J, the gap between germline ends came to 10 bases. Germline V lookup: CDR1 KGHSH, CDR2 LQKENI. CDR3 length: 13 amino acids. The CDR3 loop is CASSLTRDNEQFF. The CDR3 DNA is TGTGCCAGCTCATTGACGAGGGACAATGAGCAGTTCTTC.

The rearrangement uses TRBV7-9 and TRBJ2-2; TRBD1 agrees at 8 bases. Trimming took 4 bases from V and 6 from J; bases not matched to a gene: 7. This CDR3 is 15 amino acids long. Germline V CDR1 and CDR2: SEHNR, FQNEAQ (reference sequence). CDR3 in amino acids: CASSSPDRASGELFF. In DNA, the CDR3 is TGTGCCAGCAGCTCGCCGGACAGGGCATCCGGGGAGCTGTTTTTT.

V gene TRBV12-3 or TRBV12-4 combines with J gene TRBJ1-1, with D possibly TRBD1 on 5 matching bases. V lost 7 bases to trimming and J lost 0 bases, with 9 bases between them. The length of the CDR3 is 13 residues. The chain's CDR3 is CASKTGMNTEAFF. CDR3 coding DNA: TGTGCCAGCAAAACAGGAATGAACACTGAAGCTTTCTTT.

This clone is a singleton in its sample. An end of the junction does not agree with germline; a read error may underlie this. The rearrangement links TRBV5-4 to TRBJ2-3; 7 bases agree with TRBD1. CDR1 SGHNT and CDR2 YYREEE come from the germline V gene (reference sequence). This CDR3 region has 15 residues. The DNA of the CDR3 is TGTGCCAACAGCCTCTTAGGGGGCCGCCCGGATACGCAGTATTTT. Amino acids: CANSLLGGRPDTQYF.

The chain links TRBV11-3 to TRBJ1-1; D remains ambiguous. The CDR3 consists of 13 residues. The V gene lost 5 bases and the J gene lost 3 bases, with 10 bases spanning the gap. CDR1 and CDR2 from the germline V gene are SGHNT and YENEEA. CDR3: CASSPSRDTEAFF. The CDR3 DNA reads as TGTGCCAGCAGCCCGTCCCGGGACACTGAAGCTTTCTTT.

This rearrangement joins TRBV6-1 to TRBJ2-7; possibly TRBD2 for D (6 bases). Germline lookup yields CDR1 MNHNS and CDR2 SASEGT. Trimming left V 3 bases short and J 7 bases short, with 16 bases between. The length of the CDR3 is 14 residues. The CDR3 loop is CASSDGLPGEEQYF. CDR3 bases: TGTGCCAGCAGTGATGGACTACCGGGGGAAGAGCAGTACTTC.

The rearrangement uses TRBV7-3 and TRBJ2-3; TRBD2 aligns across 8 bases. This CDR3 comprises 15 residues. Germline V gene data show CDR1 as SGHTA and CDR2 as FQGTGA. Unmatched junction bases numbered 6, after V lost 5 bases and J lost 2 bases. The CDR3 loop is CASSREGLNTDTQYF. The CDR3 bases are TGTGCCAGCAGCCGGGAGGGGCTGAACACAGATACGCAGTATTTT.

This clone was recorded a few times. The chain combines TRBV9 with TRBJ2-2; TRBD2 matches at 9 bases. After removal of 0 bases from V and 4 bases from J, the junction contained 10 bases not matched to a gene. CDR1 SGDLS and CDR2 YYNGEE come from the germline V gene. The CDR3 length is 18 residues. Written as DNA, the CDR3 is TGTGCCAGCAGCGTAGGGGCTAGCGGGGTTTCGGTCACCGGGGAGCTGTTTTTT. As protein: CASSVGASGVSVTGELFF.

The chain combines TRBV4-1 with TRBJ2-7, with TRBD1 matching over 7 bases. Per germline, CDR1 MGHRA and CDR2 YSYEKL. This CDR3 contains 16 residues. The junction had 9 bases not matched to a gene; V was cut back by 0 bases and J by 4 bases. CDR3: CASSQDFQTGWYEQYF. The CDR3 nucleotides read TGCGCCAGCAGCCAAGATTTCCAGACAGGGTGGTACGAGCAGTACTTC.

The chain links TRBV18 to TRBJ1-6; TRBD1 matches at 9 bases. V trimming: 4 bases; J trimming: 9 bases; junction bases outside the gene matches: 16. The CDR3 has 18 amino acids. Germline loops: CDR1 KGHSH, CDR2 LQKENI. The DNA of the CDR3 is TGTGCCAGCTCACTGGTTACAGGGGGCGAAAACGACGGTTCACCCCTCCACTTT. Its protein product is CASSLVTGGENDGSPLHF. The complete variable domain, with remaining parts taken from reference TRBV18 and TRBJ1-6, reads NAGVMQNPRHLVRRRGQEARLRCSPMKGHSHVYWYRQLPEEGLKFMVYLQKENIIDESGMPKERFSAEFPKEGPSILRIQQVVRGDSAAYFCASSLVTGGENDGSPLHFGNGTRLTVT.

This rearrangement joins TRBV18 to TRBJ2-7; 8 bases align to TRBD2. The CDR3 length is 13 residues. Unmatched junction bases numbered 2, after V lost 3 bases and J lost 4 bases. Germline V gene lookup returns CDR1 KGHSH and CDR2 LQKENI. This CDR3 reads CASSPGLGYEQYF. The CDR3 nucleotides are TGTGCCAGCTCACCGGGACTAGGGTACGAGCAGTACTTC.

The CDR3 sequence: CASSYPLGGADTGELFF. CDR3 DNA sequence: TGTGCCAGCAGTTATCCCCTTGGGGGGGCCGACACCGGGGAGCTGTTTTTT. This chain connects TRBV6-2 or TRBV6-3 to TRBJ2-2; possible D gene TRBD2, 7 bases. The CDR3 extends over 17 amino acids. Germline V gene sequence: CDR1 MNHEY, CDR2 SVGEGT. Trimming stripped 3 bases from V and 3 bases from J, with 17 bases between.

This clone appeared once. This chain connects TRBV2 to TRBJ2-1, with D uncertain. CDR3 length: 14 amino acids. The germline V gene encodes CDR1 SNHLY and CDR2 FYNNEI. Trimming cost V 11 bases and J 6 bases, with 20 bases left between them. The CDR3 loop reads CAQQTQTNPNEQFF. CDR3 DNA: TGTGCCCAGCAAACACAGACCAACCCCAATGAGCAGTTCTTC.

The chain carries TRBV2 and TRBJ1-1; D gene unclear. The CDR3 totals 13 residues. The ends were cut back, 7 bases at V and 0 bases at J, with 9 bases in the middle. CDR1 is SNHLY, CDR2 FYNNEI, per germline. The CDR3: CASTDTLNTEAFF. CDR3 coding DNA: TGTGCCAGCACCGACACCCTGAACACTGAAGCTTTCTTT.

The V gene is TRBV27, the J gene TRBJ1-6; D remains unclear. Germline-derived CDR1 and CDR2 are MNHEY and SMNVEV (reference sequence). The CDR3 spans 15 residues. V shed 1 base and J shed 5 bases, with 9 bases lying between them. The CDR3: CASSLFLQNNSPLHF. CDR3 coding DNA: TGTGCCAGCAGTTTATTTCTACAGAATAATTCACCCCTCCACTTT.

This clone was found once. The chain uses TRBV3-1 (or the pseudogene TRBV3-2) and TRBJ1-6; 9 bases are shared with TRBD1. The trim removed 4 bases at V and 10 bases at J, leaving 8 bases unmatched. The germline gives CDR1 LGHDT, CDR2 YNNKEL (reference sequence). The CDR3 runs to 15 residues. This CDR3 reads CASSRAGTGSSPLHF. CDR3 bases: TGTGCCAGCAGCCGCGCCGGGACAGGGTCCTCACCCCTCCACTTT.

The V call is TRBV3-1 (or the pseudogene TRBV3-2), the J call TRBJ1-6; D might be TRBD1 (5 bases). V was cut by 6 bases and J by 4 bases, with 7 bases left in between. The CDR3 extends over 13 amino acids. Germline lookup yields CDR1 LGHDT and CDR2 YNNKEL (reference sequence). CDR3 bases: TGTGCCAGCAGTGACAGTTATAATTCACCCCTCCACTTT. Amino acids: CASSDSYNSPLHF.

This rearrangement joins TRBV6-5 to TRBJ1-4; D gene unclear. Germline CDR1 is MNHEY and CDR2 is SVGAGI. The CDR3 runs to 14 residues. Trimming took 11 bases from V and 5 from J, leaving 18 bases between them. The CDR3 nucleotides read TGTGCCTCGAAAAACAGTGAACCGAATGAAAAACTGTTTTTT. It translates to CASKNSEPNEKLFF.

The CDR3 sequence: CATTPRTEGHF. CDR3 DNA sequence: TGTGCCACCACCCCGAGAACCGAGGGGCATTTT. V gene TRBV24-1 combines with J gene TRBJ1-5; no firm D call. V gave up 8 bases and J gave up 15 bases, with 16 bases separating them. The CDR3 is 11 amino acids. Germline-derived CDR1 and CDR2 are KGHDR and SFDVKD.

This rearrangement joins TRBV7-6 to TRBJ2-1; the D gene is possibly TRBD2 (6 bases). CDR3 length equals 18 residues. Germline values: CDR1 SGHVS, CDR2 FNYEAQ. Trimming shortened V by 0 bases and J by 6 bases, and 21 bases separated the two germline ends. In nucleotides, the CDR3 is TGTGCCAGCAGCTTAGCCCATTCGTTTACGAGGGGAGGCAATGAGCAGTTCTTC. It codes for CASSLAHSFTRGGNEQFF.

The genes are TRBV12-3 or TRBV12-4 and TRBJ1-4, with D unclear. The CDR3 extends over 13 amino acids. Trimming pared 5 bases from V and 5 bases from J, leaving 9 bases between. CDR3 nucleotides: TGTGCCAGCAGTCCAGCGGTAAATGAAAAACTGTTTTTT. It translates to CASSPAVNEKLFF.

The rearrangement uses TRBV5-4 and TRBJ2-3, with 9 bases identical to TRBD2. With V trimmed by 1 base and J by 1 base, 7 bases remained unmatched. The germline gives CDR1 SGHNT, CDR2 YYREEE (reference sequence). CDR3 length: 17 residues. The DNA of the CDR3 is TGTGCCAGCAGCTTGAGTGCGGGGGGGCGGGGCACAGATACGCAGTATTTT. Encoded protein: CASSLSAGGRGTDTQYF.

This chain joins TRBV5-1 and TRBJ1-2; possible D gene TRBD1, 6 bases. Germline CDR1 SGHRS, CDR2 YFSETQ. CDR3 length equals 15 residues. V shed 0 bases and J shed 0 bases, with 9 bases lying between them. The CDR3 DNA is TGCGCCAGCAGCTTGGATGGACAGCCTAACTATGGCTACACCTTC. Its protein product is CASSLDGQPNYGYTF.

V usage is TRBV14 and J usage is TRBJ2-6; D not certain. Per germline, CDR1 SGHDN and CDR2 FVKESK. Trimming cost V 1 base and J 0 bases, with 7 bases left between them. The CDR3 totals 16 residues. CDR3 residues: CASSQVAFSGANVLTF. CDR3 in DNA: TGTGCCAGCAGCCAAGTGGCTTTCTCTGGGGCCAACGTCCTGACTTTC.

The chain couples TRBV7-9 to TRBJ2-5; 10 nucleotides align to TRBD2. J lost 4 bases, V lost 0 bases, and 8 bases had no gene match. CDR3 length: 17 residues. Germline CDR1 and CDR2: SEHNR and FQNEAQ (reference sequence). DNA of the CDR3: TGTGCCAGCAGCTTAGCTAGCGGGGGGTCCGGGCGAGAGACCCAGTACTTC. Translating gives CASSLASGGSGRETQYF.

The rearrangement uses TRBV7-2 and TRBJ1-2, with TRBD1 matching over 8 bases. With 1 base clipped from V and 5 bases from J, the junction kept 3 bases outside the gene matches. The CDR3 totals 14 residues. CDR1 SGHTA and CDR2 FQGNSA come from the germline V gene. The DNA for the CDR3 is TGTGCCAGCAGCTTAGGGCAGGGGGCTTATGGCTACACCTTC. Its translation: CASSLGQGAYGYTF. Using reference TRBV7-2 and TRBJ1-2 for the parts outside the CDR3, the full variable domain is GAGVSQSPSNKVTEKGKDVELRCDPISGHTALYWYRQSLGQGLEFLIYFQGNSAPDKSGLPSDRFSAERTGGSVSTLTIQRTQQEDSAVYLCASSLGQGAYGYTFGSGTRLTVV.